The rows below give T cell receptor beta chains drawn from one sample of a study of CD8+ T cells in alopecia areata. Method: immunoSEQ multiplex PCR; TCRdb's copy keeps in-frame clones and lacks some. The sample contains around 130,000 clones, approximately 53% of which appear only once. This material consisted of CD4+ T cells sorted from blood, taken at week 0. The receptors come from a human donor with alopecia areata. The CDR3 runs from the conserved cysteine through the conserved F or W. The order of the fields is D gene, clone size, V gene, J gene, CDR3 protein, CDR3 DNA. A D gene is named only where the DNA matches it firmly. Clone size is not always given. Where it is, it says once, few, many or a class for expanded clones.

NA	NA	TRBV30	TRBJ1-1	CAWSDTYTEAFF	TGTGCCTGGAGTGACACGTACACTGAAGCTTTCTTT
NA	once	TRBV15	TRBJ1-3	CATSRDFGDSGNTIYF	TGTGCCACCAGCAGAGACTTCGGAGACTCTGGAAACACCATATATTTT
TRBD2	NA	TRBV5-1	TRBJ2-1	CASSFIAGGSSYNEQFF	TGCGCCAGCAGCTTTATAGCGGGGGGCAGCTCCTACAATGAGCAGTTCTTC
NA	few	TRBV27	TRBJ1-4	CASMDQGLEKLFF	TGTGCCAGCATGGATCAGGGTTTAGAAAAACTGTTTTTT
TRBD2	NA	TRBV30	TRBJ2-7	CAWSALAGYEQYF	TGTGCCTGGAGTGCACTAGCGGGGTACGAGCAGTACTTC
NA	NA	TRBV7-2	TRBJ1-1	CASSFSRGETEAFF	TGTGCCAGCAGCTTTAGCAGGGGCGAGACTGAAGCTTTCTTT
NA	NA	TRBV7-9	TRBJ2-5	CASSLLVQETQYF	TGTGCCAGCAGCTTGTTGGTTCAAGAGACCCAGTACTTC
TRBD2	few	TRBV7-2	TRBJ2-1	CASSFKAGGQDEQFF	TGTGCCAGCAGCTTTAAAGCGGGAGGGCAGGATGAGCAGTTCTTC
NA	NA	TRBV5-6	TRBJ1-1	CASSLPGQSNTEAFF	TGTGCCAGCAGCTTGCCGGGACAAAGCAACACTGAAGCTTTCTTT
NA	NA	TRBV10-3	TRBJ1-1	CAISPTENTEAFF	TGTGCCATCAGTCCTACCGAGAACACTGAAGCTTTCTTT
TRBD1	NA	TRBV11-2	TRBJ2-3	CASSLDAGDRVADTQYF	TGTGCCAGCAGCTTAGACGCCGGAGACAGGGTTGCAGATACGCAGTATTTT
NA	NA	TRBV5-1	TRBJ1-1	CASSFFEEGTEAFF	TGCGCCAGCAGCTTTTTCGAAGAGGGCACTGAAGCTTTCTTT
NA	NA	TRBV7-2	TRBJ1-2	CASSLEGVYGYTF	TGTGCCAGCAGCTTAGAAGGGGTTTATGGCTACACCTTC
NA	NA	TRBV5-6	TRBJ2-7	CASSSFGGLDEQYF	TGTGCCAGCAGCTCTTTTGGAGGTCTAGACGAGCAGTACTTC
TRBD1	NA	TRBV2	TRBJ1-1	CASNRDRDTEAFF	TGTGCCAGCAACCGGGACAGAGATACTGAAGCTTTCTTT
NA	NA	TRBV11-2	TRBJ1-5	CASSPSLGGHNQPQHF	TGTGCCAGCAGCCCCTCGTTGGGGGGGCATAATCAGCCCCAGCATTTT
NA	NA	TRBV15	TRBJ2-5	CATSTGPFMTARRRETQYF	TGTGCCACCAGCACCGGACCATTCATGACAGCCAGGAGACGGGAGACCCAGTACTTC
TRBD1	NA	TRBV19	TRBJ2-1	CASSPRTGFRNEQFF	TGTGCCAGTAGTCCGAGGACAGGGTTCAGGAATGAGCAGTTCTTC
NA	once	TRBV5-1	TRBJ1-1	CASSLGYRMNTEAFF	TGCGCCAGCAGTTTGGGATACAGGATGAACACTGAAGCTTTCTTT
NA	few	TRBV5-6	TRBJ2-3	CASSLQVDTQYF	TGTGCCAGCAGCTTGCAAGTGGATACGCAGTATTTT
TRBD1	NA	TRBV28	TRBJ1-2	CASSFGTVSYGYTF	TGTGCCAGCAGTTTCGGGACAGTATCCTATGGCTACACCTTC
NA	few	TRBV4-1	TRBJ1-2	CASSQAHGSSNYGYTF	TGCGCCAGCAGCCAAGCGCACGGATCCTCTAACTATGGCTACACCTTC
NA	NA	TRBV4-3	TRBJ1-5	CASSQRGGIDQPQHF	TGCGCCAGCAGCCAAAGAGGGGGAATTGATCAGCCCCAGCATTTT
TRBD2	NA	TRBV6-5	TRBJ2-5	CASSPASGAEETQYF	TGTGCCAGCAGTCCCGCTAGCGGGGCTGAAGAGACCCAGTACTTC
NA	NA	TRBV5-1	TRBJ1-5	CASSLPLGVTHQPQHF	TGCGCCAGCAGCCTCCCCCTGGGGGTCACCCATCAGCCCCAGCATTTT
TRBD1	NA	TRBV27	TRBJ2-5	CASRDDRARETQYF	TGTGCCAGCAGGGATGACAGGGCCCGGGAGACCCAGTACTTC
NA	NA	TRBV9	TRBJ1-5	CASSAQGDQPQHF	TGTGCCAGCAGCGCTCAGGGAGATCAGCCCCAGCATTTT
NA	once	TRBV7-9	TRBJ1-1	CASSLEEGTSTEAFF	TGTGCCAGCAGCTTAGAGGAGGGAACTAGCACTGAAGCTTTCTTT
TRBD1	NA	TRBV18	TRBJ1-1	CASSPGQGSEAFF	TGTGCCAGCTCACCAGGACAGGGGAGTGAAGCTTTCTTT